This TCR beta chain emerged from a study of blood T cell repertoires in COVID-19 (dated by TCRdb to the early 2020s). For the study in its entirety: Samples from collaborators originated in the United States, Italy and Spain and spanned both the acute and convalescent phases of COVID-19. The prospective study material was composed of cDNA or gDNA derived from T cells, B-cell-depleted T cells, or PBMCs. The dataset comprised deeply sampled blood TCRbeta repertoires from subjects exposed to, actively infected with, or recovered from COVID-19. A freely available public database, intended as a resource for researchers studying the immune response to SARS-CoV-2, is where the repertoires were released. The samples were drawn from two sources: the first 160 participants of the ongoing ImmuneRACE study, and over 950 subjects contributed by 6 global collaborators. The sample metadata nearly always contained a de-identified subject ID, COVID-19 status, age in years and sex. Where available, HLA class I and class II types were obtained from metadata supplied by the sample provider rather than from assay-based typing.

The immunoSEQ Assay, a bias-controlled multiplex PCR, was used to amplify TCRbeta CDR3 regions from genomic DNA. Per the source publication's procedure: The number of nucleated cells in each sample was estimated by amplification of reference gene primers within the assay. To quantify the absolute abundance of each unique TCRbeta CDR3 rearrangement, sequence reads were collapsed and filtered. Productive Simpson clonality was computed per sample as the square root of Simpson's diversity index over productive rearrangements. The table comes from immuneACCESS by way of TCRdb, which keeps in-frame sequences with V and J called. Part of the clones is missing from these tables; in studies checked, under half for an unresolved V gene and the rest for unknown reasons. From that table come the V and J calls and clone size; the DNA was used to work out D and trimming. This sample lists 250,000 or so clones; over 65% were detected once. The ten largest clones add up to 3.3% of the sample.

Points the paper makes about the study in general: The amount of clinical and demographic metadata varied by source and participant and was provided uncurated.

This clone came up once. No antigen is known for it. Base qualities are not recorded, but no much larger clone differs from it by a single base. The CDR3 spans 16 residues, from the cysteine through the phenylalanine. Here the CDR3 DNA is all that survives: 48 bases in frame from base 1. V was cut back by 0 bases and J by 0 bases, leaving a gap of 8 bases between them. The germline V gene specifies MNHEY as CDR1 and SVGAGI as CDR2. Each collaborating institution followed its own protocols to collect whole blood in K2EDTA tubes. For TCRbeta analysis, collaborator samples were shipped as frozen whole blood, as isolated PBMCs, or as DNA extracted from either sample type.

The sequence was obtained from a woman aged 80 or over with acute or convalescent COVID-19. The material sequenced was peripheral blood. Recombination linked TRBV6-5 to TRBJ2-2, with an unclear D gene assignment. The CDR3 region: CASSYSGPTNTGELFF. The bases are TGTGCCAGCAGTTACTCTGGGCCGACGAACACCGGGGAGCTGTTTTTT.